Listed below are T cell receptor beta chains from one sample, sequenced in a study of blood T cell repertoires in COVID-19. Profiling relied on immunoSEQ multiplex PCR, and the TCRdb table lists in-frame clones only, not all of them. The sample lists over 120,000 clones, roughly 86% occurring once. Sequenced sample: peripheral blood. These receptors were collected from a man between 70 and 80 years old with acute or convalescent COVID-19. CDR3s include the opening cysteine and the closing phenylalanine or tryptophan. The D gene is left open where the match is weak. The size of a clone is reported for some rows only, either as once, few or many, or as a class for expanded clones.

size	V	J	D	CDR3	DNA
-	TRBV6-5	TRBJ2-7	-	CASRPVRASRYEQYF	TGTGCCAGCAGACCCGTGAGGGCTAGCCGGTACGAGCAGTACTTC
-	TRBV7-9	TRBJ1-1	-	CASSPGDPSLFF	TGTGCCAGCAGTCCGGGGGATCCCTCACTTTTCTTT
-	TRBV19	TRBJ2-3	-	CASSPLRGLDTDTQYF	TGTGCCAGTAGTCCTCTAAGGGGACTCGACACAGATACGCAGTATTTT
-	TRBV3-1/TRBV3-2	TRBJ1-3	TRBD1	CASSQDPATGQHTIYF	TGTGCCAGCAGCCAAGATCCCGCGACAGGGCAGCACACCATATATTTT
-	TRBV28	TRBJ2-7	-	CASSPFVRVHEQYF	TGTGCCAGCAGTCCTTTTGTCAGGGTCCACGAGCAGTACTTC
-	TRBV21-1	TRBJ1-6	-	CASSKEGRGQVNSPLHF	TGTGCCAGCAGCAAAGAGGGCAGGGGGCAAGTCAATTCACCCCTCCACTTT
few	TRBV6-5	TRBJ1-1	-	CASSPSWRDTEAFF	TGTGCCAGCAGTCCCTCTTGGAGGGACACTGAAGCTTTCTTT
-	TRBV19	TRBJ2-2	-	CASSIRPTGYPANTGELFF	TGTGCCAGTAGTATCCGCCCTACAGGGTACCCCGCGAACACCGGGGAGCTGTTTTTT
once	TRBV28	TRBJ1-2	TRBD1	CASSLSRDRPDF	TGTGCCAGCAGTTTATCCAGGGACAGGCCGGATTTC
-	TRBV27	TRBJ1-2	-	CASSSQGNYGYTF	TGTGCCAGCAGTTCCCAGGGAAACTATGGCTACACCTTC
once	TRBV19	TRBJ2-1	-	CASSMSPRGNEQFF	TGTGCCAGTAGTATGTCCCCCCGGGGCAATGAGCAGTTCTTC
-	TRBV11-2	TRBJ2-3	TRBD2	CASSLLAGALGNTQYF	TGTGCCAGCAGCTTACTAGCGGGGGCTCTCGGGAATACGCAGTATTTT
-	TRBV6-5	TRBJ1-6	-	CASSYGGAGNSPLHF	TGTGCCAGCAGTTATGGGGGCGCGGGCAATTCACCCCTCCACTTT
-	TRBV7-9	TRBJ1-4	TRBD1	CASSLAGQTNEKLFF	TGTGCCAGCAGCTTAGCGGGACAGACTAATGAAAAACTGTTTTTT
-	TRBV28	TRBJ1-2	-	CASSEGAGYGYTF	TGTGCCAGCAGTGAAGGAGCGGGGTATGGCTACACCTTC
-	TRBV9	TRBJ2-2	TRBD2	CASAGVTNTGELFF	TGTGCCAGCGCGGGAGTAACGAACACCGGGGAGCTGTTTTTT
-	TRBV18	TRBJ1-1	-	CASSVRTEAFF	TGTGCCAGCTCCGTCCGTACTGAAGCTTTCTTT
-	TRBV18	TRBJ1-2	TRBD1	CASSADRDYGYTF	TGTGCCAGCTCAGCCGACAGGGACTATGGCTACACCTTC
-	TRBV7-3	TRBJ2-5	TRBD1	CASSRTGGKETQYF	TGTGCCAGCAGCCGGACAGGGGGTAAAGAGACCCAGTACTTC
once	TRBV28	TRBJ2-7	TRBD1	CASSFVGTGFEQYF	TGTGCCAGCAGTTTCGTCGGGACAGGGTTCGAGCAGTACTTC
-	TRBV18	TRBJ1-1	TRBD1	CASSPRTTGMNTEAFF	TGTGCCAGCTCACCCCGCACGACAGGGATGAACACTGAAGCTTTCTTT
few	TRBV2	TRBJ1-5	-	CASSSGGAGQPQHF	TGTGCCAGCAGCAGTGGGGGGGCCGGGCAGCCCCAGCATTTT
-	TRBV24-1	TRBJ1-1	-	CATLIRGHAGTEAFF	TGTGCCACCCTTATCAGGGGCCACGCAGGTACTGAAGCTTTCTTT
-	TRBV6-2/TRBV6-3	TRBJ2-5	TRBD2	CASSYLAGGRETQYF	TGTGCCAGCAGTTACTTAGCGGGGGGCAGGGAGACCCAGTACTTC
once	TRBV5-1	TRBJ1-4	-	CASSEQEREKLFF	TGCGCCAGCAGCGAACAGGAAAGGGAAAAACTGTTTTTT
-	TRBV10-3	TRBJ1-5	TRBD1	CAISEHTGEGQPQHF	TGTGCCATCAGTGAGCATACAGGGGAAGGTCAGCCCCAGCATTTT
-	TRBV5-4	TRBJ2-1	-	CASSPGGYNNEQFF	TGTGCCAGCAGCCCTGGAGGCTACAACAATGAGCAGTTCTTC
-	TRBV9	TRBJ1-4	-	CASSVTGSNEKLFF	TGTGCCAGCAGCGTAACAGGCTCAAATGAAAAACTGTTTTTT
-	TRBV2	TRBJ1-5	-	CASSWTSNSNQPQHF	TGTGCCAGCAGTTGGACAAGTAATAGCAATCAGCCCCAGCATTTT
-	TRBV19	TRBJ2-1	TRBD2	CASSAIAGGGEQFF	TGTGCCAGTAGTGCAATAGCGGGGGGCGGTGAGCAGTTCTTC
-	TRBV7-2	TRBJ1-4	TRBD1	CASSLDRGVEKLFF	TGTGCCAGCAGCTTAGACAGGGGGGTAGAAAAACTGTTTTTT
-	TRBV27	TRBJ1-1	-	CASRLNTEAFF	TGTGCCAGCAGACTTAACACTGAAGCTTTCTTT
once	TRBV18	TRBJ1-3	TRBD1	CASSPGQTSGGNTIYF	TGTGCCAGCTCACCGGGACAGACCTCGGGAGGAAACACCATATATTTT
few	TRBV19	TRBJ1-4	TRBD1	CASSADRDPTNEKLFF	TGTGCCAGTAGTGCGGACAGGGACCCAACTAATGAAAAACTGTTTTTT
-	TRBV10-3	TRBJ2-3	-	CAISEQDTDTQYF	TGTGCCATCAGTGAACAGGACACAGATACGCAGTATTTT
-	TRBV6-5	TRBJ1-6	-	CASGWRESNSPLHF	TGTGCCAGCGGGTGGAGGGAGAGTAATTCACCCCTCCACTTT
-	TRBV15	TRBJ1-2	-	CATSREAGVAGYTF	TGTGCCACCAGCAGAGAGGCGGGGGTAGCTGGCTACACCTTC
-	TRBV5-6	TRBJ1-2	TRBD1	CASSGPGQNYGYTF	TGTGCCAGCAGCGGACCGGGACAGAACTATGGCTACACCTTC
once	TRBV9	TRBJ1-4	-	CASSVGAGVREKLFF	TGTGCCAGCAGCGTAGGGGCAGGGGTAAGAGAAAAACTGTTTTTT
-	TRBV15	TRBJ2-5	-	CATSAEVETQYF	TGTGCCACTTCGGCGGAGGTTGAGACCCAGTACTTC
-	TRBV4-2	TRBJ1-4	TRBD1	CASSQLGQGGDEKLFF	TGTGCCAGCAGCCAATTGGGACAGGGAGGCGATGAAAAACTGTTTTTT
-	TRBV18	TRBJ1-1	-	CASSLAASPDTEAFF	TGTGCCAGCTCTCTCGCGGCGTCCCCGGACACTGAAGCTTTCTTT
-	TRBV20-1	TRBJ2-3	-	CSALATDTQYF	TGCAGTGCACTAGCCACAGATACGCAGTATTTT
-	TRBV28	TRBJ2-4	-	CASSWRDGAKNIQYF	TGTGCCAGCAGTTGGCGGGACGGGGCCAAAAACATTCAGTACTTC
-	TRBV12-3/TRBV12-4	TRBJ2-5	-	CASTRGYQETQYF	TGTGCCAGCACCCGGGGGTACCAAGAGACCCAGTACTTC